The rows below give T cell receptor beta chains drawn from one sample of a study of vaccination and CD4 T cells after COVID-19. Each CDR3 protein gets one entry after TCRdb re-called the PCR reads with MiXCR. The data hold around 18,000 distinct CDR3 sequences, with about 50% observed a single time. These receptors have no identified antigens. Material: CD4+ T cells from blood, cultured in vitro, obtained after SARS-CoV-2 vaccination. The source is a human donor who had recovered from COVID-19. Each CDR3 is given with its conserved first and last residue. A D gene is named only where the DNA matches it firmly. Expanded clones get a size class; other rows say once, few or many, or leave the size out.

V gene	clone size	J gene	D gene	CDR3 DNA	CDR3 protein
TRBV20-1	few	TRBJ1-3	-	TGCAGTGCTAGTTGGCCAACTGGAAACACCATATATTTT	CSASWPTGNTIYF
TRBV19	-	TRBJ2-2	-	TGTGCCAGTAGCCTCCCCCGAGGGGGGGACACCGGGGAGCTGTTTTTT	CASSLPRGGDTGELFF
TRBV20-1	once	TRBJ1-1	-	TGCAGTGCTAGTCTGGGTTTAGGTTCTGAAGCTTTCTTT	CSASLGLGSEAFF
TRBV9	-	TRBJ2-3	-	TGTGCCAGCAGCGGGGGACTTATCACAGATACGCAGTATTTT	CASSGGLITDTQYF
TRBV2	few	TRBJ1-6	-	TGTGCCAGCACCCCCCAGAAGCGGAATTCACCCCTCCACTTT	CASTPQKRNSPLHF
TRBV20-1	few	TRBJ2-2	-	TGCAGTGCTAGAGACCGACTGGCCCGGAACACCGGGGAGCTGTTTTTT	CSARDRLARNTGELFF
TRBV19	-	TRBJ2-2	-	TGTGCCAGTAGGGAAGTGCTAGTGTACACCGGGGAGCTGTTTTTT	CASREVLVYTGELFF
TRBV7-3	-	TRBJ2-3	TRBD1	TGTGCCAGCAGCGGTGCAGGGGGTAGCACAGATACGCAGTATTTT	CASSGAGGSTDTQYF
TRBV7-6	few	TRBJ1-6	-	TGTGCCAGCAGCTTAGAAGGCCGTAATTCACCCCTCCACTTT	CASSLEGRNSPLHF
TRBV3-1	-	TRBJ1-2	-	TGTGCCAGCAGCACCACCGAATCTCTCTATGGCTACACCTTC	CASSTTESLYGYTF
TRBV6-1	-	TRBJ1-1	-	TGTGCCAGCAAGGTCGGCATGAACACTGAAGCTTTCTTT	CASKVGMNTEAFF
TRBV19	-	TRBJ2-7	-	TGTGCCAGTAGTATAGCGGGGAGATCCTACGAGCAGTACTTC	CASSIAGRSYEQYF
TRBV20-1	-	TRBJ2-7	TRBD1	TGCAGTGTATGGTATATTGGGGACAGGGGCCACGAGCAGTACTTC	CSVWYIGDRGHEQYF
TRBV7-2	-	TRBJ1-2	-	TGTGCCAGCAGCTCTCAGTCCCATTATGGCTACACCTTC	CASSSQSHYGYTF
TRBV7-8	-	TRBJ2-3	-	TGTGCCAGCAGGGGGGGAGATACGCAGTATTTT	CASRGGDTQYF
TRBV6-2/TRBV6-3	-	TRBJ1-2	-	TGTGCCAGCAGCCGCGACAGAGACCTACTATGGTATGGCTACACCTTC	CASSRDRDLLWYGYTF
TRBV20-1	few	TRBJ1-1	TRBD1	TGCAGTGCGACCGGGACAGGGGTAACTGAAGCTTTCTTT	CSATGTGVTEAFF
TRBV12-3/TRBV12-4	once	TRBJ2-7	TRBD2	TGTGCCAGCAGTTTCCTGCGGGGGTACGAGCAGTACTTC	CASSFLRGYEQYF
TRBV6-5	-	TRBJ2-5	TRBD1	TGTGCCAGCAGTTACTCGGGACAGGGACAAGAGACCCAGTACTTC	CASSYSGQGQETQYF
TRBV11-3	-	TRBJ1-5	-	TGTGCCAGCAGCTTAGAGCGCAATCAGCCCCAGCATTTT	CASSLERNQPQHF
TRBV6-1	few	TRBJ1-6	-	TGTGCCAGCAGCAGGGACTTTCGGGCACCCCTCCACTTT	CASSRDFRAPLHF
TRBV7-3	-	TRBJ2-3	-	TGTGCCAGCAGCGCTCTCGGTATTCAGCGAAGGTTCACAGATACGCAGTATTTT	CASSALGIQRRFTDTQYF
TRBV2	-	TRBJ2-5	-	TGTGCCAGCAGTGAACGAGGGGAATGGGCAGAGACCCAGTACTTC	CASSERGEWAETQYF
TRBV19	-	TRBJ2-7	-	TGTGCCAGTAGCCGAAAAACAGGGATGGAAGGGTACGAGCAGTACTTC	CASSRKTGMEGYEQYF
TRBV27	few	TRBJ1-5	TRBD1	TGTGCCAGCAGTTTATCCCGACAGGGACTATATAGCAATCAGCCCCAGCATTTT	CASSLSRQGLYSNQPQHF
TRBV7-6	-	TRBJ2-1	-	TGTGCCAGCAGCTTTAAAGCGGGCCAGGGGGATGAGCAGTTCTTC	CASSFKAGQGDEQFF
TRBV20-1	-	TRBJ2-5	TRBD1	TGCAGTGCTAGGCCACGGGACAGGATTATGGAGACCCAGTACTTC	CSARPRDRIMETQYF
TRBV20-1	few	TRBJ2-5	TRBD2	TGCAGTGCCCGAGCGACTAGCGGGGGACAAGAGACCCAGTACTTC	CSARATSGGQETQYF
TRBV6-5	medium-sized	TRBJ2-1	-	TGTGCCAGCAGTTACGTGGGGGGCCCGAAGGTCGATGAGCAGTTCTTC	CASSYVGGPKVDEQFF
TRBV27	once	TRBJ2-3	TRBD2	TGTGCCAGCGCCGGACTAGCGGGGGGGAAAGGTACGCAGTATTTT	CASAGLAGGKGTQYF
TRBV7-2	-	TRBJ2-2	-	TGTGCCAGCAGCTTAGGATCCCCCCGGAACACCGGGGAGCTGTTTTTT	CASSLGSPRNTGELFF
TRBV6-1	-	TRBJ2-7	TRBD2	TGTGCCAGCAGTACAAGGGGGACTAGCGGAGACTACGAGCAGTACTTC	CASSTRGTSGDYEQYF
TRBV27	-	TRBJ1-1	-	TGTGCCAGCAGTTTCCAACCCCCGCGGGACACTGAAGCTTTCTTT	CASSFQPPRDTEAFF
TRBV20-1	few	TRBJ1-2	-	TGCAGTGCTAGTTCGGCAGGGGACTATGGCTACACCTTC	CSASSAGDYGYTF
TRBV6-1	once	TRBJ1-1	TRBD1	TGTGCCAGCAGTGCCAAGGGGACAGGGAGCACTGAAGCTTTCTTT	CASSAKGTGSTEAFF
TRBV27	-	TRBJ1-4	TRBD1	TGTGCCAGCAGACACTCCTACCAACGGGACAGGGGTGAAAAACTGTTTTTT	CASRHSYQRDRGEKLFF
TRBV20-1	once	TRBJ2-7	TRBD1	TGCAGTGCTGCAGGGACAGGGGGTGAGCTCAACGAGCAGTACTTC	CSAAGTGGELNEQYF
TRBV19	-	TRBJ1-2	TRBD1	TGTGCCAGTAAAGATATGGACAGGGAATATGGCTACACCTTC	CASKDMDREYGYTF
TRBV24-1	once	TRBJ2-2	-	TGTGCCACCACGAGCGAGATGAACACCGGGGAGCTGTTTTTT	CATTSEMNTGELFF
TRBV25-1	-	TRBJ2-5	-	TGTGCCAGCAGTGCCGGGACACGAACGGGGGAGACCCAGTACTTC	CASSAGTRTGETQYF
TRBV28	-	TRBJ2-1	-	TGTGCCAGCAGTTTATTGCTACGGGGTTACAATGAGCAGTTCTTC	CASSLLLRGYNEQFF
TRBV2	once	TRBJ2-7	-	TGTGCCAGCAGTCCGACAGTTCCCTCCTACGAGCAGTACTTC	CASSPTVPSYEQYF
TRBV20-1	-	TRBJ1-1	-	TGCAGTGCTAGAGATGGGGTCGACACTGAAGCTTTCTTT	CSARDGVDTEAFF
TRBV6-1	-	TRBJ1-1	-	TGTGCCAGCGCAAAAGGGGGGCAGGCCGACACTGAAGCTTTCTTT	CASAKGGQADTEAFF
TRBV20-1	few	TRBJ2-3	-	TGCAGTGCTAGAGATATCAGGGAGATGAATACGCAGTATTTT	CSARDIREMNTQYF
TRBV30	few	TRBJ2-7	-	TGTGCCTGGAGTGCCGTCGACAGGAGATCCTACGAGCAGTACTTC	CAWSAVDRRSYEQYF
TRBV20-1	medium-sized	TRBJ2-5	TRBD1	TGCAGTGCTGGACCCACAGGGGTCCAAGAGACCCAGTACTTC	CSAGPTGVQETQYF
TRBV2	-	TRBJ2-1	-	TGTGCCAGCAGCAGCCGAGGGGGCTACAATGAGCAGTTCTTC	CASSSRGGYNEQFF
TRBV7-9	-	TRBJ1-5	-	TGTGCCAGCAGCCGAACAGGGTCCAATCAGCCCCAGCATTTT	CASSRTGSNQPQHF
TRBV20-1	-	TRBJ2-2	-	TGCAGTGCTAGCGGGTATACCGGGGAGCTGTTTTTT	CSASGYTGELFF
TRBV6-5	-	TRBJ1-6	-	TGTGCCAGCAGTTACTCAACGACGGGGTCTAGCTCCTATAATTCACCCCTCCACTTT	CASSYSTTGSSSYNSPLHF